One T cell receptor (beta chain) is described in this entry. The data are from a study of shared clonotypes between healthy human individuals. TCRdb's table, derived via immunoSEQ multiplex PCR, lists solely in-frame clones and lacks some. The sample lists some 1.1 million clones, approximately 77% occurring once. From germline, CDR1 is SGHTA and CDR2 FQGTGA. The CDR3 contains 14 residues. J lost 10 bases, V lost 5 bases, and 6 bases had no gene match. The sample was memory CD4+ T cells from PBMCs. Subset defined: CD45RA-negative fraction. The receptor comes from a man aged 18 to 30 in good health. Some clones in this sample may be carry-over from other donors' samples. This sequence joins TRBV7-3 and TRBJ2-1; 12 bases are shared with TRBD2. The CDR3 DNA reads TGTGCCAGCAGCGAAGGACTAGCGGGAAGGGAGCAGTTCTTC. Protein sequence: CASSEGLAGREQFF.